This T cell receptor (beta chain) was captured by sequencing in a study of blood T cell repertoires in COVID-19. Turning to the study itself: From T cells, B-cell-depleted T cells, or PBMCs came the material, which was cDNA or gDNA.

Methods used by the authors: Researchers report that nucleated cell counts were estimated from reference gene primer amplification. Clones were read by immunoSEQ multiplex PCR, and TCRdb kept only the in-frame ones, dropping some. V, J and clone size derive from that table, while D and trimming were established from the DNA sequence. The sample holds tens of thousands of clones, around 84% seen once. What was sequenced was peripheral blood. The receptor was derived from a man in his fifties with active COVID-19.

CDR3 sequence reads: CASVRTSGAYEQYF. CDR3 coding DNA: TGTGCCAGCGTGAGGACTAGCGGGGCCTACGAGCAGTACTTC. The chain combines TRBV2 with TRBJ2-7; 12 bases align to TRBD2. CDR1 SNHLY and CDR2 FYNNEI come from the germline V gene. V shed 8 bases and J 2 bases; nucleotides not matched to a gene: 4. CDR3 length: 14 amino acids.